Shown below are 23 T cell receptor beta chains from a single sample sequenced in a study of T cell repertoires in cytomegalovirus infection. MiXCR was run by TCRdb on the reads, yielding one entry per CDR3 protein. The sample includes hundreds of thousands of distinct CDR3 sequences, 15% to 20% of them seen just once. Sample: PBMCs. These receptors originate from a human donor in good health (CMV status not recorded). Some clones in this sample may be carry-over from other donors' samples.

The J gene is TRBJ1-1, the V gene TRBV6-5; a weak D match, TRBD1 (5 bases). The germline V and J ends were trimmed by 3 bases and 4 bases, with 12 bases remaining between them. The CDR3 runs to 14 residues. Looked up from germline, CDR1 is MNHEY and CDR2 is SVGAGI. Here the CDR3 DNA reads TGTGCCAGCAGTTATCGGGGCCTCGGCACTGAAGCTTTCTTT. It specifies CASSYRGLGTEAFF.

This clonotype appeared many times. The chain joins TRBV6-5 to TRBJ1-4; D call uncertain. The CDR3 runs 16 residues. Germline V gives CDR1 MNHEY, CDR2 SVGAGI. The V end lost 0 bases, the J end lost 0 bases, and 8 bases lay between the germline ends. CDR3 sequence: CASSYSSRATNEKLFF. The CDR3 bases are TGTGCCAGCAGTTACTCATCACGAGCAACTAATGAAAAACTGTTTTTT.

This clonotype was found many times. This rearrangement joins TRBV6-2 or TRBV6-3 to TRBJ2-5; TRBD2 is a possible D gene (6 bases). V lost 6 bases, J lost 5 bases, and 22 bases lay in between. CDR1 and CDR2 (germline): MNHEY, SVGEGT. The CDR3 runs to 16 residues. CDR3 sequence: CASRSWGTSGWETQYF. CDR3 coding DNA: TGTGCCAGCAGATCATGGGGGACTTCGGGATGGGAGACCCAGTACTTC.

This clonotype appeared many times. CDR3 sequence: CASSLIAMNTEAFF. The DNA for the CDR3 is TGTGCCAGCAGCTTGATAGCTATGAACACTGAAGCTTTCTTT. The gene calls are TRBV5-5 and TRBJ1-1; D remains ambiguous. The CDR3 has 14 amino acids. The germline CDR1 and CDR2 sequences are SGHKS and YYEKEE (reference sequence). Trimming stripped 1 base from V and 0 bases from J, with 7 bases between.

The chain uses TRBV12-3 or TRBV12-4 and TRBJ1-1; 7 bases line up with TRBD1. The junction had 8 bases not matched to a gene; V was cut back by 5 bases and J by 2 bases. The length of the CDR3 is 15 residues. Here the CDR3 reads CASSPTDRANTEAFF. CDR3 bases: TGTGCCAGCAGTCCTACAGACAGGGCAAACACTGAAGCTTTCTTT.

This clonotype was seen ten or more times. The chain recombines TRBV7-4 with TRBJ1-5; no clear D gene. Germline V lookup: CDR1 SGHVT, CDR2 SQSDAQ. Trimming took 3 bases from V and 0 from J, leaving 9 bases between them. This CDR3 is built from 15 residues. The CDR3: CASSFSSYSNQPQHF. The CDR3 nucleotides read TGTGCCAGCAGCTTTTCCAGTTATAGCAATCAGCCCCAGCATTTT.

This clonotype was seen repeatedly, ten times or more. The chain recombines TRBV7-2 with TRBJ2-5; D might be TRBD1 or TRBD2, each matching 5 bases. In germline, CDR1 is SGHTA, CDR2 FQGNSA. Trimming took 5 bases from V and 6 from J, leaving 25 bases between them. The CDR3 runs to 17 residues. CDR3 loop: CASSPEIGASPPQTQYF. The CDR3 coding sequence is TGTGCCAGCAGCCCCGAGATAGGGGCTAGCCCGCCCCAGACCCAGTACTTC. Full variable domain (remainder filled in from reference TRBV7-2 and TRBJ2-5): GAGVSQSPSNKVTEKGKDVELRCDPISGHTALYWYRQSLGQGLEFLIYFQGNSAPDKSGLPSDRFSAERTGGSVSTLTIQRTQQEDSAVYLCASSPEIGASPPQTQYFGPGTRLLVL.

This clonotype was recorded many times. The chain joins TRBV4-2 to TRBJ2-4; 11 positions match TRBD1. Germline V gives CDR1 LGHNA, CDR2 YNFKEQ. V shed 1 base, J shed 7 bases, and the junction held 3 bases outside the gene matches. This CDR3 is 15 amino acids long. The CDR3 DNA is TGTGCCAGCAGCCAAGTGGGGACAGGGGGGAACATTCAGTACTTC. Encoded protein: CASSQVGTGGNIQYF.

The chain employs TRBV28 and TRBJ2-1; perhaps TRBD1 as D (6 bases). The germline V and J ends were trimmed by 1 base and 4 bases, with 14 bases remaining between them. The CDR3 consists of 16 residues. CDR1 and CDR2 (germline): MDHEN, SYDVKM. In DNA form, the CDR3 reads TGTGCCAGCAGTTTATTCGCGACAGGATCTTACAATGAGCAGTTCTTC. Protein product: CASSLFATGSYNEQFF.

This clonotype was recorded many times. V gene TRBV7-6 combines with J gene TRBJ2-5, with 10 nucleotides matching TRBD2. The CDR3 spans 16 residues. Germline-derived CDR1 and CDR2 are SGHVS and FNYEAQ. V dropped 1 base and J dropped 4; count of bases not matched to a gene: 6. The CDR3 loop is CASSLEVLAGRETQYF. The CDR3 nucleotides read TGTGCCAGCAGCTTAGAGGTACTAGCGGGGAGAGAGACCCAGTACTTC.

This clonotype was counted many times. The rearrangement links TRBV7-2 to TRBJ2-6; D not certain. V was cut by 5 bases and J by 0 bases, with 8 bases left in between. The CDR3 contains 15 residues. In germline, CDR1 is SGHTA, CDR2 FQGNSA. The CDR3 sequence is CASSPRASGANVLTF. Here the CDR3 DNA reads TGTGCCAGCAGCCCCCGGGCCTCTGGGGCCAACGTCCTGACTTTC.

This clonotype was seen repeatedly, ten times or more. This sequence joins TRBV7-9 and TRBJ1-1; D gene unclear. This CDR3 comprises 14 residues. Trimming removed 5 bases at V and 0 bases at J, with 10 bases between. Germline CDR1 SEHNR, CDR2 FQNEAQ (reference sequence). CDR3 sequence (DNA): TGTGCCAGCAGCACCCAGGTCCTGAACACTGAAGCTTTCTTT. This gives the protein CASSTQVLNTEAFF.

This clonotype was picked up many times. The junction departs from the called germline gene at one end, perhaps through a read error. The chain carries TRBV6-5 and TRBJ2-1; 9 bases agree with TRBD1. Germline CDR1 MNHEY, CDR2 SVGAGI. The CDR3 loop spans 16 amino acids. The CDR3 protein is CASSYLGQGVMNGQFF. The CDR3 DNA reads TGTGCCAGCAGTTACTTGGGACAGGGTGTAATGAATGGGCAGTTCTTC.

This clonotype was seen repeatedly, ten times or more. The chain carries TRBV12-3 or TRBV12-4 and TRBJ2-2; D might be TRBD2 (5 bases). With 6 bases removed from V and 0 bases from J, the gap between germline ends came to 17 bases. This CDR3 is built from 17 residues. CDR3 in DNA: TGTGCCAGCAGCTCCCCGAGCGGCACCCCGAACACCGGGGAGCTGTTTTTT. Translated, it gives CASSSPSGTPNTGELFF.

This clonotype was counted only a few times. The chain employs TRBV5-1 and TRBJ1-1; D is undetermined. CDR3 length: 14 amino acids. Germline V lookup: CDR1 SGHRS, CDR2 YFSETQ. Trimming stripped 0 bases from V and 4 bases from J, with 10 bases between. CDR3 bases: TGCGCCAGCAGCTTGGATGTTGGGTCCACTGAAGCTTTCTTT. Translating gives CASSLDVGSTEAFF. The full variable domain, with the rest looked up from reference TRBV5-1 and TRBJ1-1, is KAGVTQTPRYLIKTRGQQVTLSCSPISGHRSVSWYQQTPGQGLQFLFEYFSETQRNKGNFPGRFSGRQFSNSRSEMNVSTLELGDSALYLCASSLDVGSTEAFFGQGTRLTVV.

This clonotype has at least ten counts. The chain couples TRBV7-2 to TRBJ2-1; D perhaps matches TRBD2 (5 bases). The CDR3 length is 14 residues. Trimming cost V 5 bases and J 6 bases, with 14 bases left between them. Per the germline V gene, CDR1 is SGHTA and CDR2 is FQGNSA. Written as DNA, the CDR3 is TGTGCCAGCAGCCAAGGGTCTCGGGGCAATGAGCAGTTCTTC. Protein: CASSQGSRGNEQFF.

This clonotype occurred a few times. V gene TRBV19 combines with J gene TRBJ2-2, with 7 bases that match TRBD2. There are 15 residues in the CDR3. V lost 3 bases, J lost 2 bases, and 3 bases stayed unmatched. CDR1 is LNHDA and CDR2 is SQIVND in the germline V gene (reference sequence). The CDR3 here is CASSMPSGNTGELFF. CDR3 bases: TGTGCCAGTAGTATGCCTAGCGGCAACACCGGGGAGCTGTTTTTT.

This clonotype has more than one count but fewer than ten. The rearrangement joins TRBV4-1 to TRBJ2-2; 10 nucleotides align to TRBD2. The CDR3 extends over 17 amino acids. Per germline, CDR1 MGHRA and CDR2 YSYEKL. After removal of 0 bases from V and 7 bases from J, the junction contained 8 bases not matched to a gene. The CDR3 sequence: CASSQDGSGGAGGELFF. In DNA form, the CDR3 reads TGCGCCAGCAGCCAAGATGGCAGCGGGGGGGCCGGCGGGGAGCTGTTTTTT.

The V gene is TRBV28, the J gene TRBJ1-4, with D possibly TRBD1 on 6 matching bases. Trimming left V 1 base short and J 7 bases short, with 22 bases between. Germline V gives CDR1 MDHEN, CDR2 SYDVKM. This CDR3 has 18 residues. The CDR3: CASSLYPIGGALFEKLFF. For the CDR3, the DNA is TGTGCCAGCAGTTTATACCCCATCGGGGGGGCTCTGTTTGAAAAACTGTTTTTT.

In this sample, this clonotype turned up a few times. The CDR3 spells CASSINFGGASYEQYF. The CDR3 region has the DNA TGTGCCAGCAGTATAAATTTCGGGGGAGCCTCCTACGAGCAGTACTTC. The V call is TRBV27, the J call TRBJ2-7; a possible D gene is TRBD2 (6 bases). Germline-derived CDR1 and CDR2 are MNHEY and SMNVEV (reference sequence). The CDR3 contains 16 residues. The germline V and J ends were trimmed by 5 bases and 0 bases, with 17 bases remaining between them.

This clonotype was seen many times. V and J are TRBV6-2 or TRBV6-3 and TRBJ2-1; a possible D gene is TRBD2 (6 bases). In germline, CDR1 is MNHEY, CDR2 SVGEGT. The CDR3 length is 17 residues. V lost 0 bases to trimming and J lost 5 bases, with 17 bases between them. CDR3 sequence (DNA): TGTGCCAGCAGTTACTCGAGAGGGGCGGGGAACCACAATGAGCAGTTCTTC. This gives the protein CASSYSRGAGNHNEQFF.

The chain employs TRBV20-1 and TRBJ2-7; D might be TRBD1 or TRBD2, each matching 6 bases. The CDR3 spans 17 residues. Per germline, CDR1 DFQATT and CDR2 SNEGSKA (reference sequence). Trimming cost V 0 bases and J 0 bases, with 18 bases left between them. The chain's CDR3 is CSARDLIGGLSSYEQYF. Written as DNA, the CDR3 is TGCAGTGCTAGAGATCTAATAGGGGGACTCTCCTCCTACGAGCAGTACTTC.

The CDR3 is CATWDRDMNTEAFF. The CDR3 bases are TGTGCCACCTGGGACAGAGATATGAACACTGAAGCTTTCTTT. The rearrangement uses TRBV6-6 and TRBJ1-1; 7 bases fit TRBD1. Germline V CDR1 and CDR2: MNHNY, SVGAGI (reference sequence). The CDR3 is 14 amino acids. V trimming: 10 bases; J trimming: 0 bases; junction bases outside the gene matches: 8.